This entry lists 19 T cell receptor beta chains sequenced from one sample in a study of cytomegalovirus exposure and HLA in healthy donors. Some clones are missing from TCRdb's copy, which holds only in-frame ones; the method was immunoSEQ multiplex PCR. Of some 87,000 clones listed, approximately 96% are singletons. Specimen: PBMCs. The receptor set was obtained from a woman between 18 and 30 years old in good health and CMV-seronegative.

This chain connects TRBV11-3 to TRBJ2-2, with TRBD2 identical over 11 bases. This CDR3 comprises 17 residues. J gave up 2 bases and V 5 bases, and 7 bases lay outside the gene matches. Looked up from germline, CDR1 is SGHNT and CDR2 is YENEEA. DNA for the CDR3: TGTGCCAGCAGCCGATCCGGGACTAGCGGAAACACCGGGGAGCTGTTTTTT. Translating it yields CASSRSGTSGNTGELFF.

The CDR3 protein is CASSVGGVRYEQYF. In DNA form, the CDR3 reads TGTGCCAGCAGTGTTGGGGGGGTACGCTACGAGCAGTACTTC. V is TRBV25-1 and J is TRBJ2-7; 7 nucleotides agree with TRBD2. The germline V gene has CDR1 MGHDK and CDR2 SYGVNS. The CDR3 has 14 residues. V dropped 4 bases and J dropped 3; count of bases not matched to a gene: 6.

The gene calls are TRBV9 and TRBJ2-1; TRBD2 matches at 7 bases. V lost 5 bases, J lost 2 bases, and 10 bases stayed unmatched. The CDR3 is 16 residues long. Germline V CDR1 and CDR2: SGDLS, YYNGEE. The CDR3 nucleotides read TGTGCCAGCAGTACCAACCTAGGACTAGCCTACAATGAGCAGTTCTTC. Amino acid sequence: CASSTNLGLAYNEQFF.

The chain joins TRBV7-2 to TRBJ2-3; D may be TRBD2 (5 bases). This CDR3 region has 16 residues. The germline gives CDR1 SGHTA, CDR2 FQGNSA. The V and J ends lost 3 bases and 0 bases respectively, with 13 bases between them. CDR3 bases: TGTGCCAGCAGCTTCCGGACTTGGTCGAGCACAGATACGCAGTATTTT. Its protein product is CASSFRTWSSTDTQYF.

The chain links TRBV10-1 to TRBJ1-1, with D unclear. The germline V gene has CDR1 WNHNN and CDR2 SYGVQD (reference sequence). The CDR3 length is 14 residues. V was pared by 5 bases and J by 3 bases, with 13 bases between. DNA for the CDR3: TGCGCCAGCAGTCTGACTGGGTTGGACACTGAAGCTTTCTTT. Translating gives CASSLTGLDTEAFF.

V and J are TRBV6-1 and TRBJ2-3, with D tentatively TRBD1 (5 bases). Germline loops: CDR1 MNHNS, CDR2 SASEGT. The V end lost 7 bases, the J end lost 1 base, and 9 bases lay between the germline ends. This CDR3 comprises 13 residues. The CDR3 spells CASKKGGTDTQYF. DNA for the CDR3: TGTGCCAGCAAAAAAGGGGGCACAGATACGCAGTATTTT.

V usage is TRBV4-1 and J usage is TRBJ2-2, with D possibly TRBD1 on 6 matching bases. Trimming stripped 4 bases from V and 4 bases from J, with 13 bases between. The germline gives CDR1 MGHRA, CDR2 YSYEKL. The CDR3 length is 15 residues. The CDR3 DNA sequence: TGCGCCAGCAGCCGGTGGGGGCCGGGCACCGGGGAGCTGTTTTTT. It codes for CASSRWGPGTGELFF.

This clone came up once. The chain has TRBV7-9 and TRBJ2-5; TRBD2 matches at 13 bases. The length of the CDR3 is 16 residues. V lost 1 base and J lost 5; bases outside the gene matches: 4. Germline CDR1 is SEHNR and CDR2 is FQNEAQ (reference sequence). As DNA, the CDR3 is TGTGCCAGCAGCTTAGGAGGACTAGCGGGAGCGGAGACCCAGTACTTC. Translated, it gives CASSLGGLAGAETQYF.

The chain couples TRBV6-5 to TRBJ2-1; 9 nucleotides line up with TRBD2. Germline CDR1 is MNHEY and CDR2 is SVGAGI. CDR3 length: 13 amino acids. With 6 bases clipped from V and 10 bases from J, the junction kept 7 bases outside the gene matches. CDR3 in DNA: TGTGCCAGCAGCATCGGACTAGCGAGCGAGCAGTTCTTC. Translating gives CASSIGLASEQFF.

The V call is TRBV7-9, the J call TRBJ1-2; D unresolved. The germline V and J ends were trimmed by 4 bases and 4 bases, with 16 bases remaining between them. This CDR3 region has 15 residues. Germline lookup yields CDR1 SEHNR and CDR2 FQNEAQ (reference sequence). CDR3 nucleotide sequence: TGTGCCAGCAGCTACTCCGATAAACGGGGCTATGGCTACACCTTC. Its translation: CASSYSDKRGYGYTF.

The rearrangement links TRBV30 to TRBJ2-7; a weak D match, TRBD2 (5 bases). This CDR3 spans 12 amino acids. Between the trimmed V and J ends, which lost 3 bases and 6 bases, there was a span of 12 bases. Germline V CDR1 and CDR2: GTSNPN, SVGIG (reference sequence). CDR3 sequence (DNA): TGTGCCTGGAGCTTCTCGAGGGCCGAGCAGTACTTC. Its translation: CAWSFSRAEQYF.

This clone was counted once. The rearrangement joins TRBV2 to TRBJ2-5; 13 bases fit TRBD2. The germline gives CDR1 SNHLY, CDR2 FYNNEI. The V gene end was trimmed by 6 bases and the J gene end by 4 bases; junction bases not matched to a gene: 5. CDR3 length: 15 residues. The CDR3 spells CASRPRTSGRETQYF. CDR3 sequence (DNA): TGTGCCAGCAGACCTAGGACTAGCGGGAGAGAGACCCAGTACTTC.

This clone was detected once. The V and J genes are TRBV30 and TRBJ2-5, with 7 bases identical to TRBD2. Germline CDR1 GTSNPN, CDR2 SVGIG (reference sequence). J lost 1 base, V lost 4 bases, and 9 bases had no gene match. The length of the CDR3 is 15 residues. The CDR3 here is CAWKFAGARQETQYF. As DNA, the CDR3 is TGTGCCTGGAAATTCGCGGGAGCGCGCCAAGAGACCCAGTACTTC.

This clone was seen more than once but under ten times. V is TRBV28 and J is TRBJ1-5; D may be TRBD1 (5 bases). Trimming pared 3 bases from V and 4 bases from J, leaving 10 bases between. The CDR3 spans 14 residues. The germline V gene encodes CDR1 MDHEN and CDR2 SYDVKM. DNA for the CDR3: TGTGCCAGCAGTTTCGGGGGAACTAATCAGCCCCAGCATTTT. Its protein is CASSFGGTNQPQHF. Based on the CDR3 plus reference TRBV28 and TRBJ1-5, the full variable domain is DVKVTQSSRYLVKRTGEKVFLECVQDMDHENMFWYRQDPGLGLRLIYFSYDVKMKEKGDIPEGYSVSREKKERFSLILESASTNQTSMYLCASSFGGTNQPQHFGDGTRLSIL.

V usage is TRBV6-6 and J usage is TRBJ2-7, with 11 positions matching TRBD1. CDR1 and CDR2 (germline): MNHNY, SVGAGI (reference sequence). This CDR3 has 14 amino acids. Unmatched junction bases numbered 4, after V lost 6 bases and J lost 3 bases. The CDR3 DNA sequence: TGTGCCAGCAGACAGGGACAGGGGGACTACGAGCAGTACTTC. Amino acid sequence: CASRQGQGDYEQYF.

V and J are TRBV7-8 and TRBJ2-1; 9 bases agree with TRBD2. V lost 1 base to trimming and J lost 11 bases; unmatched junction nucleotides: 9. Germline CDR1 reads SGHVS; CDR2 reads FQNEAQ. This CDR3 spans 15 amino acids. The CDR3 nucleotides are TGTGCCAGCAGCTTAGGGACTAGCGAGGTAATGAAGCAGTTCTTC. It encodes CASSLGTSEVMKQFF.

CDR3 nucleotides: TGTGCCACCTCCCCGGGGACAGGGGCCTACGAGCAGTACTTC. Its translation: CATSPGTGAYEQYF. This chain connects TRBV19 to TRBJ2-7, with 10 bases identical to TRBD1. This CDR3 spans 14 amino acids. The V gene end was trimmed by 10 bases and the J gene end by 2 bases; junction bases not matched to a gene: 8. Germline CDR1 is LNHDA and CDR2 is SQIVND (reference sequence).

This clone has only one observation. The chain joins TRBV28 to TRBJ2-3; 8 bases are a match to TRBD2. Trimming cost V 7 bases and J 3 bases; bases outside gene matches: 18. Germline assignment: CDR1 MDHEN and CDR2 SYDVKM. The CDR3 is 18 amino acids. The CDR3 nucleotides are TGTGCCAGCAACCCGGCAGCGGGAGTTATACTTTCGACAGATACGCAGTATTTT. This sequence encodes CASNPAAGVILSTDTQYF.

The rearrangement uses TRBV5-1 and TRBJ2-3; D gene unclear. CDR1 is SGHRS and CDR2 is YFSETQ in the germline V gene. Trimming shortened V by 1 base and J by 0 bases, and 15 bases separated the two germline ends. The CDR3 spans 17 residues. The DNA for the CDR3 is TGCGCCAGCAGCTTGATGTCAGGAATTACTAGCACAGATACGCAGTATTTT. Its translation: CASSLMSGITSTDTQYF.